The 12 T cell receptor beta chains listed next were all sequenced from one sample in a study of siplizumab effects on memory and regulatory T cells. TCRdb's copy holds only in-frame clones and misses some; the assay was immunoSEQ multiplex PCR. The sample shows about 120,000 clones, roughly 94% of them seen only once. The sample was non-Treg CD4+ T cells sorted from blood. The receptors shown here come from a human donor in good health.

This rearrangement joins TRBV5-1 to TRBJ2-2; 14 bases map to TRBD2. Per the germline V gene, CDR1 is SGHRS and CDR2 is YFSETQ. The CDR3 consists of 18 residues. J lost 5 bases, V lost 3 bases, and 9 bases had no gene match. CDR3 sequence (DNA): TGCGCCAGCAGCTCTGGGACTAGCGGGGGAACCGTAACCGGGGAGCTGTTTTTT. Translation gives CASSSGTSGGTVTGELFF. Complete variable domain (other parts from reference TRBV5-1 and TRBJ2-2): KAGVTQTPRYLIKTRGQQVTLSCSPISGHRSVSWYQQTPGQGLQFLFEYFSETQRNKGNFPGRFSGRQFSNSRSEMNVSTLELGDSALYLCASSSGTSGGTVTGELFFGEGSRLTVL.

The V and J genes are TRBV11-1 and TRBJ2-1; 11 positions match TRBD2. Unmatched junction bases numbered 7, after V lost 2 bases and J lost 7 bases. The CDR3 runs 16 residues. Germline CDR1 is SGHAT and CDR2 is FQDESV (reference sequence). CDR3 region: CASSLLSGRAGNEQFF. The CDR3 bases are TGTGCCAGCAGCTTACTTAGCGGGAGGGCCGGGAATGAGCAGTTCTTC. Complete variable domain (other parts from reference TRBV11-1 and TRBJ2-1): EAEVAQSPRYKITEKSQAVAFWCDPISGHATLYWYRQILGQGPELLVQFQDESVVDDSQLPKDRFSAERLKGVDSTLKIQPAELGDSAMYLCASSLLSGRAGNEQFFGPGTRLTVL.

CDR3 loop: CASSHQAGNTGELFF. In DNA, the CDR3 is TGTGCCAGCAGCCACCAGGCGGGGAACACCGGGGAGCTGTTTTTT. The V gene is TRBV2, the J gene TRBJ2-2, with D possibly TRBD2 on 5 matching bases. V was pared by 6 bases and J by 1 base, with 12 bases between. Per the germline V gene, CDR1 is SNHLY and CDR2 is FYNNEI. The CDR3 loop spans 15 amino acids.

The V gene is TRBV28, the J gene TRBJ2-7; D might be TRBD1 or TRBD2, each matching 5 bases. CDR1 is MDHEN, CDR2 SYDVKM, per germline. Trimming shortened V by 6 bases and J by 5 bases, and 17 bases separated the two germline ends. The CDR3 is 14 residues long. Here the CDR3 reads CASRGAQGVHEQYF. CDR3 bases: TGTGCCAGCAGAGGTGCTCAGGGAGTCCACGAGCAGTACTTC. Based on the CDR3 plus reference TRBV28 and TRBJ2-7, the full variable domain is DVKVTQSSRYLVKRTGEKVFLECVQDMDHENMFWYRQDPGLGLRLIYFSYDVKMKEKGDIPEGYSVSREKKERFSLILESASTNQTSMYLCASRGAQGVHEQYFGPGTRLTVT.

This clone has only one observation. The chain carries TRBV2 and TRBJ2-5; TRBD2 might be the D (5 bases). This CDR3 region has 13 residues. The germline V gene encodes CDR1 SNHLY and CDR2 FYNNEI. V lost 7 bases, J lost 1 base, and 10 bases lay in between. The CDR3 sequence: CASIRGTQETQYF. In DNA form, the CDR3 reads TGTGCCAGCATCCGGGGAACCCAAGAGACCCAGTACTTC.

The gene calls are TRBV6-5 and TRBJ1-1, with a tentative D call TRBD1 (6 bases). The length of the CDR3 is 12 residues. Germline V lookup: CDR1 MNHEY, CDR2 SVGAGI. Trimming took off 5 bases at V and 9 bases at J, with 13 bases between the two ends. The CDR3 sequence is CASSKDRRQAFF. CDR3 DNA: TGTGCCAGCAGTAAGGACAGACGGCAAGCTTTCTTT.

V gene TRBV25-1 combines with J gene TRBJ2-1; tentatively, D is TRBD1 (6 bases). This CDR3 has 13 residues. V was pared by 5 bases and J by 9 bases, with 14 bases between. Looked up from germline, CDR1 is MGHDK and CDR2 is SYGVNS. CDR3: CASSSQGFSEQFF. The CDR3 coding sequence is TGTGCCAGCAGTAGTCAGGGGTTCAGTGAGCAGTTCTTC.

This chain links TRBV18 with TRBJ2-2; the D is unclear. Germline CDR1 and CDR2: KGHSH and LQKENI. Between the trimmed V and J ends, which lost 0 bases and 5 bases, there was a span of 4 bases. This CDR3 is built from 13 residues. The CDR3 DNA reads TGTGCCAGCTCACCACCGGCTACCGGGGAGCTGTTTTTT. This codes for CASSPPATGELFF.

V and J are TRBV25-1 and TRBJ2-3, with 11 bases identical to TRBD2. Per the germline V gene, CDR1 is MGHDK and CDR2 is SYGVNS. Trimming removed 5 bases from V and 4 bases from J; junction bases left unmatched: 5. The CDR3 is 15 residues long. CDR3 sequence reads: CASSSLAGVADTQYF. In DNA, the CDR3 is TGTGCCAGCAGTTCACTAGCGGGAGTGGCAGATACGCAGTATTTT.

The chain links TRBV7-9 to TRBJ2-7, with 15 bases aligning to TRBD2. The CDR3 is 18 amino acids. Germline CDR1 and CDR2: SEHNR and FQNEAQ (reference sequence). The trim removed 4 bases at V and 5 bases at J, leaving 12 bases unmatched. The CDR3 protein is CASSSNFGLAGGPDEQYF. In nucleotides, the CDR3 is TGTGCCAGCAGCTCCAACTTTGGACTAGCGGGGGGGCCTGACGAGCAGTACTTC.

This sequence joins TRBV11-2 and TRBJ2-7, with 12 bases that match TRBD1. This CDR3 is 17 amino acids long. Trimming took 5 bases from V and 5 from J; bases not matched to a gene: 13. Germline V gives CDR1 SGHAT, CDR2 FQNNGV. CDR3 DNA: TGTGCCAGCAGCATCACCCCCGGGACAGGGGGCTATCACGAGCAGTACTTC. Amino acid sequence: CASSITPGTGGYHEQYF.

This clone was seen once. The chain joins TRBV5-4 to TRBJ1-4; 9 bases align to TRBD1. The CDR3 runs 15 residues. V gave up 4 bases and J gave up 1 base; unmatched junction bases: 2. Germline V gene sequence: CDR1 SGHNT, CDR2 YYREEE (reference sequence). The chain's CDR3 is CASSTDRGTNEKLFF. CDR3 DNA: TGTGCCAGCAGCACGGACAGGGGAACTAATGAAAAACTGTTTTTT.